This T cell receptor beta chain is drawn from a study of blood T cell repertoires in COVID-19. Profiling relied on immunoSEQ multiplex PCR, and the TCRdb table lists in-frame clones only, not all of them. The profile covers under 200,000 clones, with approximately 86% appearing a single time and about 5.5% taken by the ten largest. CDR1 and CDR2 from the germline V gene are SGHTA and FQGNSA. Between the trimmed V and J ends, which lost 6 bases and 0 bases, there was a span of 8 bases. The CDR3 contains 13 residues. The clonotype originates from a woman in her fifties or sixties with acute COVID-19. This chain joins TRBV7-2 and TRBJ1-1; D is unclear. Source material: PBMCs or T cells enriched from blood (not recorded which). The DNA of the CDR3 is TGTGCCAGCAGGGCTGAAATGAACACTGAAGCTTTCTTT. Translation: CASRAEMNTEAFF. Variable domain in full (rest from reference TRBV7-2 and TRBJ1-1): GAGVSQSPSNKVTEKGKDVELRCDPISGHTALYWYRQSLGQGLEFLIYFQGNSAPDKSGLPSDRFSAERTGGSVSTLTIQRTQQEDSAVYLCASRAEMNTEAFFGQGTRLTVV.